The subject of this entry is one T cell receptor (beta chain). Antigen unknown. This sample was included in a study of shared clonotypes between healthy human individuals. Study details: Aged 18 to 49, the donors were a couple of women and three men.

Whole-study findings and limits: Sorted-subset sequencing, rarefaction showed, was incomplete despite large depth. Donors were few, which limited the genetic and exposure-history diversity represented.

V shed 6 bases, J shed 6 bases, and the junction held 12 bases outside the gene matches. The CDR3 is made up of 17 amino acids. Per germline, CDR1 SGDLS and CDR2 YYNGEE. Execution of the assay was at deep level. The repertoire was sequenced with immunoSEQ multiplex PCR; TCRdb's copy has only in-frame clones and lacks some. The sample holds around 2.3 million clones; more than 90% are singletons and the top ten take less than 0.15%. J is TRBJ2-3 and V is TRBV9; TRBD2 matches at 14 bases. The specimen sequenced was naive CD4+ T cells sorted from blood. Subset meaning: CD45RA+ positively selected. This receptor was taken from a man between 18 and 35 years old in good health. The CDR3 DNA reads TGTGCCAGCACTCGGACTAGCGGGGGGTTAATCTTGGATACGCAGTATTTT. Residues: CASTRTSGGLILDTQYF.